These 18 T cell receptor beta chains originate from one sample sequenced in a study of blood T cell repertoires in COVID-19. TCRdb's copy holds only in-frame clones and misses some; the assay was immunoSEQ multiplex PCR. In the table there are roughly 41,000 clones, 88% of which are singletons. Source material: peripheral blood. The receptors originated from a human donor in a cohort sampled during active COVID-19.

This chain uses TRBV10-2 with TRBJ2-1; 11 positions match TRBD2. Trimming cost V 8 bases and J 4 bases; bases outside gene matches: 7. From germline, CDR1 is WSHSY and CDR2 SAAADI. The CDR3 extends over 15 amino acids. The CDR3 DNA follows: TGCGCCAGCGGGGCGGCTAGCGGGGGGTACAATGAGCAGTTCTTC. Amino acid sequence: CASGAASGGYNEQFF.

This chain joins TRBV28 and TRBJ1-2; D ambiguous. The CDR3 is 14 amino acids. Between the trimmed V and J ends, which lost 2 bases and 8 bases, there was a span of 15 bases. Germline CDR1 MDHEN, CDR2 SYDVKM. CDR3 in amino acids: CASSLSLGGTGYTF. CDR3 in DNA: TGTGCCAGCAGTTTAAGCTTAGGAGGTACAGGCTACACCTTC.

V and J are TRBV2 and TRBJ2-1; 7 bases map to TRBD1. J was trimmed by 8 bases and V by 7 bases; bases with no gene match: 17. Germline lookup yields CDR1 SNHLY and CDR2 FYNNEI. The CDR3 is made up of 16 amino acids. The CDR3 DNA is TGTGCCAGCAAGAGGGGGCAGCTAGTTGGTTCGCATGAGCAGTTCTTC. Translation: CASKRGQLVGSHEQFF.

The table lists this clone with a count of one. This chain joins TRBV28 and TRBJ2-1; TRBD2 aligns across 11 bases. Germline CDR1 is MDHEN and CDR2 is SYDVKM. V lost 1 base to trimming and J lost 8 bases; unmatched junction nucleotides: 10. The CDR3 runs 17 residues. DNA for the CDR3: TGTGCCAGCAGTTTATCCCCACTAGCGGGAGCGGAGGATGAGCAGTTCTTC. This encodes CASSLSPLAGAEDEQFF.

The CDR3 is CASSDSRHSSGELFF. The CDR3 DNA sequence: TGTGCCAGCAGTGATTCCCGACATTCCTCCGGGGAGCTGTTTTTT. The rearrangement joins TRBV6-4 to TRBJ2-2, with unresolved D. CDR1 and CDR2 (germline): MRHNA, SNTAGT. V lost 3 bases, J lost 6 bases, and 14 bases lay in between. This CDR3 contains 15 residues.

For the CDR3, the DNA is TGCAGCGGACTGACAGTTAACTATGGCTACACCTTC. It is translated as CSGLTVNYGYTF. The gene calls are TRBV29-1 and TRBJ1-2; TRBD1 might be the D (5 bases). Germline V gene lookup returns CDR1 SQVTM and CDR2 ANQGSEA. Trimming took 7 bases from V and 1 from J, leaving 10 bases between them. The CDR3 has 12 residues.

The chain recombines TRBV27 with TRBJ1-2, with 9 bases lining up with TRBD1. V dropped 1 base and J dropped 4; count of bases not matched to a gene: 1. The CDR3 covers 14 residues. Germline lookup yields CDR1 MNHEY and CDR2 SMNVEV (reference sequence). This CDR3 reads CASSLLQGAYGYTF. The DNA of the CDR3 is TGTGCCAGCAGTTTATTACAGGGGGCCTATGGCTACACCTTC.

The chain is built from TRBV3-1 (or the pseudogene TRBV3-2) and TRBJ2-7; 8 positions match TRBD2. The germline V gene encodes CDR1 LGHDT and CDR2 YNNKEL (reference sequence). Unmatched junction bases numbered 7, after V lost 0 bases and J lost 0 bases. The CDR3 loop spans 17 amino acids. DNA of the CDR3: TGTGCCAGCAGCCAAGATCTGGCTAGCGGGTTCTCCTACGAGCAGTACTTC. It is translated as CASSQDLASGFSYEQYF.

J is TRBJ2-7 and V is TRBV9, with TRBD1 as a possible D gene (6 bases). V was cut by 4 bases and J by 6 bases, with 14 bases left in between. This CDR3 has 13 amino acids. Germline V lookup: CDR1 SGDLS, CDR2 YYNGEE. CDR3 sequence reads: CASSPRGGPEQYF. The CDR3 DNA follows: TGTGCCAGCAGCCCCAGGGGTGGCCCCGAGCAGTACTTC. Full variable domain (missing parts from reference TRBV9 and TRBJ2-7): DSGVTQTPKHLITATGQRVTLRCSPRSGDLSVYWYQQSLDQGLQFLIQYYNGEERAKGNILERFSAQQFPDLHSELNLSSLELGDSALYFCASSPRGGPEQYFGPGTRLTVT.

The V and J genes are TRBV5-5 and TRBJ2-1; weak D call: TRBD2 (5 bases). V was pared by 4 bases and J by 6 bases, with 14 bases between. The CDR3 extends over 14 amino acids. Germline V gene lookup returns CDR1 SGHKS and CDR2 YYEKEE (reference sequence). The CDR3 region is CASSPSWVGNEQFF. In DNA form, the CDR3 reads TGTGCCAGCAGCCCTAGCTGGGTAGGCAATGAGCAGTTCTTC.

The chain is built from TRBV29-1 and TRBJ2-1; D gene unclear. The CDR3 is 13 residues long. V was cut by 4 bases and J by 2 bases, with 9 bases left in between. Germline CDR1 SQVTM, CDR2 ANQGSEA. CDR3 sequence: CSVAVSPYNEQFF. DNA of the CDR3: TGCAGCGTTGCAGTGTCCCCCTACAATGAGCAGTTCTTC.

This clone came up once. This rearrangement joins TRBV19 to TRBJ2-7, with D possibly matching TRBD2 (5 bases). The CDR3 sequence is 16 residues long. Germline values: CDR1 LNHDA, CDR2 SQIVND (reference sequence). Trimming shortened V by 5 bases and J by 2 bases, and 19 bases separated the two germline ends. The CDR3 spells CASSASSDWRTYEQYF. In DNA form, the CDR3 reads TGTGCCAGTAGTGCCTCATCGGACTGGCGAACCTACGAGCAGTACTTC.

V is TRBV18 and J is TRBJ2-7, with D uncertain. The V end was cut by 5 bases, the J end by 6 bases, with 14 bases between. The CDR3 is made up of 13 amino acids. Germline V gives CDR1 KGHSH, CDR2 LQKENI. The CDR3 loop reads CASSGIDTAEQYF. The DNA for the CDR3 is TGTGCCAGCTCAGGAATCGACACGGCCGAGCAGTACTTC.

V usage is TRBV19 and J usage is TRBJ1-2; D uncertain. V lost 6 bases and J lost 1, with 15 bases in between. The CDR3 sequence is 15 residues long. The germline V gene has CDR1 LNHDA and CDR2 SQIVND (reference sequence). CDR3 region: CASRERGRDNYGYTF. The CDR3 DNA sequence: TGTGCCAGTAGGGAACGAGGACGGGATAACTATGGCTACACCTTC.

The rearrangement links TRBV4-1 to TRBJ2-1; 7 bases match TRBD2. Germline V gives CDR1 MGHRA, CDR2 YSYEKL. The CDR3 is 14 residues long. Germline trimming cut 7 bases from V and 10 bases from J; bases unmatched to any gene: 13. Written as DNA, the CDR3 is TGCGCCAGCACCACTGGACTAGACCGAGGAGAGCAGTTCTTC. This encodes CASTTGLDRGEQFF.

This sequence joins TRBV27 and TRBJ1-1, with D perhaps matching TRBD1 (5 bases). This CDR3 is built from 14 residues. Trimming stripped 3 bases from V and 1 base from J, with 9 bases between. Germline V gives CDR1 MNHEY, CDR2 SMNVEV (reference sequence). The CDR3 region is CASSLDTWNTEAFF. The DNA for the CDR3 is TGTGCCAGCAGTTTGGACACGTGGAACACTGAAGCTTTCTTT.

The chain recombines TRBV3-1 (or the pseudogene TRBV3-2) with TRBJ1-2; D unresolved. CDR3 length: 12 amino acids. V was pared by 1 base and J by 8 bases, with 8 bases between. Germline CDR1 reads LGHDT; CDR2 reads YNNKEL (reference sequence). The CDR3 region is CASSQGDEGYTF. CDR3 in DNA: TGTGCCAGCAGCCAAGGTGATGAGGGCTACACCTTC.

This chain links TRBV9 with TRBJ2-3, with 14 bases that match TRBD2. The trim removed 0 bases at V and 4 bases at J, leaving 7 bases unmatched. CDR3 size: 18 residues. Germline loops: CDR1 SGDLS, CDR2 YYNGEE. CDR3 loop: CASSVAPGLAGEPDTQYF. The CDR3 bases are TGTGCCAGCAGCGTAGCCCCGGGACTAGCGGGAGAACCAGATACGCAGTATTTT. The full variable domain, in which reference TRBV9 and TRBJ2-3 provide the parts outside the CDR3, is DSGVTQTPKHLITATGQRVTLRCSPRSGDLSVYWYQQSLDQGLQFLIQYYNGEERAKGNILERFSAQQFPDLHSELNLSSLELGDSALYFCASSVAPGLAGEPDTQYFGPGTRLTVL.